Listed below are T cell receptor beta chains from one sample, sequenced in a study of radiotherapy plus CTLA-4 blockade in lung cancer. Clones were sequenced by immunoSEQ multiplex PCR, and TCRdb holds only the in-frame ones, with some missing. The sample shows 56,000 or so clones, approximately 79% of them seen only once. Sequenced here: peripheral blood, sampled from a patient treated with radiotherapy plus ipilimumab. Every receptor here comes from a human donor with non-small cell lung cancer who had a partial response to radiotherapy plus ipilimumab. Each CDR3 is given with its conserved first and last residue. A D gene is named only where the DNA matches it firmly. Only some rows state a clone size, as once, few, many or a class for expanded clones.

D gene: TRBD1; CDR3 length: 14; J gene: TRBJ2-7; V gene: TRBV2; clone size: NA; CDR3 DNA: TGTGCCAGCGGGGGACAGGGGAGCTCCTACGAGCAGTACTTC; CDR3 protein: CASGGQGSSYEQYF
D gene: NA; CDR3 length: 14; J gene: TRBJ2-5; V gene: TRBV19; clone size: NA; CDR3 DNA: TGTGCCAGTAGTTTCTTGGGAGTCCAAGAGACCCAGTACTTC; CDR3 protein: CASSFLGVQETQYF
D gene: NA; CDR3 length: 16; J gene: TRBJ2-7; V gene: TRBV6-5; clone size: once; CDR3 DNA: TGTGCCAGCAGTTCCCTTGGGGGGGGGCCTATCTACGAGCAGTACTTC; CDR3 protein: CASSSLGGGPIYEQYF
D gene: NA; CDR3 length: 15; J gene: TRBJ2-1; V gene: TRBV11-3; clone size: NA; CDR3 DNA: TGTGCCAGCAGCTCCAACTTACTCTCCTACAATGAGCAGTTCTTC; CDR3 protein: CASSSNLLSYNEQFF
D gene: NA; CDR3 length: 15; J gene: TRBJ1-5; V gene: TRBV19; clone size: NA; CDR3 DNA: TGTGCCAGTGGATCACAGGGAACGTCGAATCAGCCCCAGCATTTT; CDR3 protein: CASGSQGTSNQPQHF
D gene: NA; CDR3 length: 11; J gene: TRBJ1-1; V gene: TRBV5-4; clone size: few; CDR3 DNA: TGTGCCAGCAGACTCGGGGCTGAAGCTTTCTTT; CDR3 protein: CASRLGAEAFF
D gene: TRBD1; CDR3 length: 16; J gene: TRBJ1-2; V gene: TRBV18; clone size: NA; CDR3 DNA: TGTGCCAGCTCACAACAACAGGGGGCTTGGAGCTATGGCTACACCTTC; CDR3 protein: CASSQQQGAWSYGYTF
D gene: NA; CDR3 length: 14; J gene: TRBJ2-7; V gene: TRBV19; clone size: NA; CDR3 DNA: TGTGCCAGTAGTATAGGTGGCGGATCCTACGAGCAGTACTTC; CDR3 protein: CASSIGGGSYEQYF
D gene: TRBD2; CDR3 length: 15; J gene: TRBJ2-1; V gene: TRBV7-9; clone size: NA; CDR3 DNA: TGTGCCAGCACCAAGGCGGGGGGCTCCTACAATGAGCAGTTCTTC; CDR3 protein: CASTKAGGSYNEQFF
D gene: NA; CDR3 length: 16; J gene: TRBJ1-4; V gene: TRBV6-1; clone size: NA; CDR3 DNA: TGTGCCAGCAGTGAAAGACAGGTTGCAACTAATGAAAAACTGTTTTTT; CDR3 protein: CASSERQVATNEKLFF
D gene: NA; CDR3 length: 15; J gene: TRBJ1-4; V gene: TRBV9; clone size: NA; CDR3 DNA: TGTGCCAGCAGCCCCACGGGGACAACTAATGAAAAACTGTTTTTT; CDR3 protein: CASSPTGTTNEKLFF
D gene: TRBD1; CDR3 length: 13; J gene: TRBJ1-3; V gene: TRBV6-5; clone size: few; CDR3 DNA: TGTGCCAGCAGTACAGGGGTCGGAAACACCATATATTTT; CDR3 protein: CASSTGVGNTIYF
D gene: NA; CDR3 length: 14; J gene: TRBJ1-1; V gene: TRBV11-2; clone size: NA; CDR3 DNA: TGTGCCAGCAGCGGTCTAGGGGTGAACACTGAAGCTTTCTTT; CDR3 protein: CASSGLGVNTEAFF
D gene: NA; CDR3 length: 14; J gene: TRBJ1-2; V gene: TRBV21-1; clone size: NA; CDR3 DNA: TGTGCCAGCAGCAATCTGGAGGTTTCCGTTGGCTACACCTTC; CDR3 protein: CASSNLEVSVGYTF
D gene: NA; CDR3 length: 13; J gene: TRBJ1-5; V gene: TRBV19; clone size: NA; CDR3 DNA: TGTGCCAGTAAAACAGGGTTTGGTCAGCCCCAGCATTTT; CDR3 protein: CASKTGFGQPQHF
D gene: NA; CDR3 length: 15; J gene: TRBJ2-7; V gene: TRBV9; clone size: NA; CDR3 DNA: TGTGCCAGCAGCCTCGGACAGCTCGCCCTCTACGAGCAGTACTTC; CDR3 protein: CASSLGQLALYEQYF
D gene: TRBD1; CDR3 length: 16; J gene: TRBJ2-5; V gene: TRBV7-3; clone size: NA; CDR3 DNA: TGTGCCAGCAGCTTGGGATCGACAGGGTGGGGAGAGACCCAGTACTTC; CDR3 protein: CASSLGSTGWGETQYF
D gene: NA; CDR3 length: 16; J gene: TRBJ1-1; V gene: TRBV5-1; clone size: few; CDR3 DNA: TGCGCCAGCAGCTTGGTCGGTAAGGGGATGAACACTGAAGCTTTCTTT; CDR3 protein: CASSLVGKGMNTEAFF
D gene: NA; CDR3 length: 15; J gene: TRBJ1-5; V gene: TRBV2; clone size: NA; CDR3 DNA: TGTGCCAGCAGTGGCCCAGGGGCGGAAAATCAGCCCCAGCATTTT; CDR3 protein: CASSGPGAENQPQHF
D gene: NA; CDR3 length: 13; J gene: TRBJ1-1; V gene: TRBV11-3; clone size: NA; CDR3 DNA: TGTGCCAGCAGCTTAGCCCCGGGCACTGAAGCTTTCTTT; CDR3 protein: CASSLAPGTEAFF
D gene: NA; CDR3 length: 15; J gene: TRBJ1-4; V gene: TRBV5-1; clone size: NA; CDR3 DNA: TGCGCCAGCAGCTACCTAAAGGGGGCTAATGAAAAACTGTTTTTT; CDR3 protein: CASSYLKGANEKLFF
D gene: NA; CDR3 length: 14; J gene: TRBJ2-5; V gene: TRBV27; clone size: NA; CDR3 DNA: TGTGCCAGCCGACCACAGTGGGACCAAGAGACCCAGTACTTC; CDR3 protein: CASRPQWDQETQYF
D gene: TRBD2; CDR3 length: 15; J gene: TRBJ2-5; V gene: TRBV5-5; clone size: NA; CDR3 DNA: TGTGCCAGCAGCAGCCGCGGGGGGGCAGGGGAGACCCAGTACTTC; CDR3 protein: CASSSRGGAGETQYF
D gene: TRBD1; CDR3 length: 16; J gene: TRBJ2-7; V gene: TRBV10-3; clone size: NA; CDR3 DNA: TGTGCCATCAGTGGAAGACAGGGCCTGAGCTCCTACGAGCAGTACTTC; CDR3 protein: CAISGRQGLSSYEQYF
D gene: TRBD1; CDR3 length: 14; J gene: TRBJ1-1; V gene: TRBV5-1; clone size: few; CDR3 DNA: TGCGCCAGCAGCGGGGGACAGATGAACACTGAAGCTTTCTTT; CDR3 protein: CASSGGQMNTEAFF
D gene: TRBD2; CDR3 length: 16; J gene: TRBJ2-3; V gene: TRBV9; clone size: NA; CDR3 DNA: TGTGCCAGCAGCTTTACTTCTAGCGGGGGCACAGATACGCAGTATTTT; CDR3 protein: CASSFTSSGGTDTQYF
D gene: TRBD1; CDR3 length: 14; J gene: TRBJ1-2; V gene: TRBV6-5; clone size: NA; CDR3 DNA: TGTGCCAGCAGGCCGACAGGGGGCCAAGGGGGCTACACCTTC; CDR3 protein: CASRPTGGQGGYTF
D gene: NA; CDR3 length: 15; J gene: TRBJ2-3; V gene: TRBV29-1; clone size: NA; CDR3 DNA: TGCAGCGTGGGAGCAACTAGCCTCGGCACAGATACGCAGTATTTT; CDR3 protein: CSVGATSLGTDTQYF
D gene: TRBD1; CDR3 length: 15; J gene: TRBJ1-6; V gene: TRBV27; clone size: NA; CDR3 DNA: TGTGCCAGCGCCTTGGACAGGGCCTATAATTCACCCCTCCACTTT; CDR3 protein: CASALDRAYNSPLHF
D gene: NA; CDR3 length: 15; J gene: TRBJ2-1; V gene: TRBV6-6; clone size: NA; CDR3 DNA: TGTGCCAGCAGCCAACAACAGGGAAGCGGTAATGAGCAGTTCTTC; CDR3 protein: CASSQQQGSGNEQFF
D gene: NA; CDR3 length: 11; J gene: TRBJ1-1; V gene: TRBV6-5; clone size: NA; CDR3 DNA: TGTGCCAGCATACTAGACACTGAAGCTTTCTTT; CDR3 protein: CASILDTEAFF
D gene: NA; CDR3 length: 14; J gene: TRBJ2-5; V gene: TRBV19; clone size: NA; CDR3 DNA: TGTGCCAGTAGTGGGGGGTTACGGGGAGAGACCCAGTACTTC; CDR3 protein: CASSGGLRGETQYF
D gene: NA; CDR3 length: 13; J gene: TRBJ1-6; V gene: TRBV5-1; clone size: NA; CDR3 DNA: TGCGCCAGCAGCTCGGGGTATAATTCACCCCTCCACTTT; CDR3 protein: CASSSGYNSPLHF
D gene: TRBD2; CDR3 length: 16; J gene: TRBJ2-1; V gene: TRBV7-3; clone size: NA; CDR3 DNA: TGTGCCAGCAGCCCAGGCGGGGGGGCCGGGGCACCTGAGCAGTTCTTC; CDR3 protein: CASSPGGGAGAPEQFF
D gene: NA; CDR3 length: 15; J gene: TRBJ1-1; V gene: TRBV11-1; clone size: NA; CDR3 DNA: TGTGCCAGCAGCTTATTTCAGGCAGCGAACACTGAAGCTTTCTTT; CDR3 protein: CASSLFQAANTEAFF
D gene: NA; CDR3 length: 13; J gene: TRBJ1-1; V gene: TRBV6-5; clone size: NA; CDR3 DNA: TGTGCCGGGTGGGGCAGGGGCAAAACTGAAGCTTTCTTT; CDR3 protein: CAGWGRGKTEAFF
D gene: NA; CDR3 length: 12; J gene: TRBJ1-1; V gene: TRBV5-6; clone size: NA; CDR3 DNA: TGTGCCAGCAGCACAGTGAACACTGAAGCTTTCTTT; CDR3 protein: CASSTVNTEAFF
D gene: NA; CDR3 length: 13; J gene: TRBJ2-7; V gene: TRBV25-1; clone size: NA; CDR3 DNA: TGTGCCAGCAGTGATTCAGGGGTCAACGAGCAGTACTTC; CDR3 protein: CASSDSGVNEQYF
D gene: NA; CDR3 length: 14; J gene: TRBJ1-2; V gene: TRBV4-1; clone size: NA; CDR3 DNA: TGCGCCAGCAGCCGGGAGGGACAAAACTATGGCTACACCTTC; CDR3 protein: CASSREGQNYGYTF
D gene: NA; CDR3 length: 13; J gene: TRBJ1-4; V gene: TRBV19; clone size: NA; CDR3 DNA: TGTGCCAGTAGTATAGCCAGGCACGAAAAACTGTTTTTT; CDR3 protein: CASSIARHEKLFF
D gene: NA; CDR3 length: 15; J gene: TRBJ2-7; V gene: TRBV27; clone size: NA; CDR3 DNA: TGTGCCAGCAGTTTGTCAGTTTCGGGATTCTACGAGCAGTACTTC; CDR3 protein: CASSLSVSGFYEQYF
D gene: NA; CDR3 length: 18; J gene: TRBJ1-2; V gene: TRBV5-4; clone size: NA; CDR3 DNA: TGTGCCAGCAGCTTGGGGATGAAGGGCCGCGGGCCGGAGGGTGGCTACACCTTC; CDR3 protein: CASSLGMKGRGPEGGYTF
D gene: NA; CDR3 length: 16; J gene: TRBJ2-1; V gene: TRBV10-2; clone size: NA; CDR3 DNA: TGCGCCAGCAGTGAGATCTTTAGCGCTACCTACAATGAGCAGTTCTTC; CDR3 protein: CASSEIFSATYNEQFF
D gene: TRBD1; CDR3 length: 14; J gene: TRBJ2-7; V gene: TRBV28; clone size: NA; CDR3 DNA: TGTGCCAGCAGTAACCCTGGACAGGCCCACGAGCAGTACTTC; CDR3 protein: CASSNPGQAHEQYF
D gene: NA; CDR3 length: 13; J gene: TRBJ2-7; V gene: TRBV19; clone size: NA; CDR3 DNA: TGTGCCAGTAGTAGGAGTCTAGACTACGAGCAGTACTTC; CDR3 protein: CASSRSLDYEQYF
D gene: TRBD1; CDR3 length: 16; J gene: TRBJ1-5; V gene: TRBV7-9; clone size: NA; CDR3 DNA: TGTGCCAGCAGCTTAGTCGGACAGGGCGCTAATCAGCCCCAGCATTTT; CDR3 protein: CASSLVGQGANQPQHF
D gene: TRBD1; CDR3 length: 13; J gene: TRBJ1-2; V gene: TRBV10-3; clone size: NA; CDR3 DNA: TGTGCCATCAGTGAGGACAGGGTTGATGGCTACACCTTC; CDR3 protein: CAISEDRVDGYTF
D gene: NA; CDR3 length: 15; J gene: TRBJ1-1; V gene: TRBV19; clone size: NA; CDR3 DNA: TGTGCCAGCCTTAGGACGCACCAGGGGCACACTGAAGCTTTCTTT; CDR3 protein: CASLRTHQGHTEAFF
D gene: TRBD1; CDR3 length: 17; J gene: TRBJ2-7; V gene: TRBV5-6; clone size: once; CDR3 DNA: TGTGCCAGCAGGAGAACAGGGGGCGCAGAGGGATCCTACGAGCAGTACTTC; CDR3 protein: CASRRTGGAEGSYEQYF
D gene: NA; CDR3 length: 13; J gene: TRBJ1-2; V gene: TRBV6-5; clone size: once; CDR3 DNA: TGTGCCAGCAGTTTTTATCAGGGGACTGGCTACACCTTC; CDR3 protein: CASSFYQGTGYTF
D gene: TRBD1; CDR3 length: 15; J gene: TRBJ2-7; V gene: TRBV5-8; clone size: NA; CDR3 DNA: TGTGCCAGCAGCTTGGCGAGGGACAGGGGTTGGGAGCAGTACTTC; CDR3 protein: CASSLARDRGWEQYF
D gene: TRBD1; CDR3 length: 16; J gene: TRBJ2-1; V gene: TRBV6-5; clone size: NA; CDR3 DNA: TGTGCCAGCAGTTCCCCTGGGACAGGGTGGTACAATGAGCAGTTCTTC; CDR3 protein: CASSSPGTGWYNEQFF
D gene: NA; CDR3 length: 12; J gene: TRBJ1-1; V gene: TRBV4-3; clone size: NA; CDR3 DNA: TGCGCCAGCAGCCACTTGAACACTGAAGCTTTCTTT; CDR3 protein: CASSHLNTEAFF
D gene: NA; CDR3 length: 13; J gene: TRBJ2-1; V gene: TRBV7-2; clone size: NA; CDR3 DNA: TGTGCCAGCAGCCGTTGGGGGACTAATGAGCAGTTCTTC; CDR3 protein: CASSRWGTNEQFF
D gene: TRBD2; CDR3 length: 17; J gene: TRBJ2-3; V gene: TRBV7-6; clone size: once; CDR3 DNA: TGTGCCAGCAGCTTAGTGGTACTAGCGGGGATCGCAGATACGCAGTATTTT; CDR3 protein: CASSLVVLAGIADTQYF
D gene: NA; CDR3 length: 16; J gene: TRBJ2-5; V gene: TRBV28; clone size: NA; CDR3 DNA: TGTGCCAGCAGTGACAGGCAACAATCAGCACAAGAGACCCAGTACTTC; CDR3 protein: CASSDRQQSAQETQYF
D gene: TRBD2; CDR3 length: 15; J gene: TRBJ2-7; V gene: TRBV7-2; clone size: few; CDR3 DNA: TGTGCCAGCAGCTTAGCGCGGACTAGCACCTACGAGCAGTACTTC; CDR3 protein: CASSLARTSTYEQYF
D gene: NA; CDR3 length: 12; J gene: TRBJ2-2; V gene: TRBV7-3; clone size: NA; CDR3 DNA: TGTGCCAGCAGCTTCCTCGGGGGGGAGCTGTTTTTT; CDR3 protein: CASSFLGGELFF
D gene: TRBD2; CDR3 length: 18; J gene: TRBJ2-5; V gene: TRBV7-9; clone size: NA; CDR3 DNA: TGTGCCAGCAGCCCCCGGGGGGGGGCAGGACAGCTACAAGAGACCCAGTACTTC; CDR3 protein: CASSPRGGAGQLQETQYF